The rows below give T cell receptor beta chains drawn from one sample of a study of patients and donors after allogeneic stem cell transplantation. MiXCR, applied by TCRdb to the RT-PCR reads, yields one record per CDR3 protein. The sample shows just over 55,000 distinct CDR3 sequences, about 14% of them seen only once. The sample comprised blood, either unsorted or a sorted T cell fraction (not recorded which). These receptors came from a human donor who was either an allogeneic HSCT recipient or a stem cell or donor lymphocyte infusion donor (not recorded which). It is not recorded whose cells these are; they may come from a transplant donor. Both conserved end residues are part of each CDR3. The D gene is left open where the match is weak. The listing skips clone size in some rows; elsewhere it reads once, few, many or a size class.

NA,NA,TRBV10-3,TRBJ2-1,TGTGCCATCACCCAGGACGAAATTTACAATGAGCAGTTCTTC,CAITQDEIYNEQFF
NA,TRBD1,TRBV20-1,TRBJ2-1,TGCAGTGCTAGACCGACAGGGACGGTCTACAATGAGCAGTTCTTC,CSARPTGTVYNEQFF
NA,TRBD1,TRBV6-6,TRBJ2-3,TGTGCCAGCAGTTCGACAGGGGGCGTATGGGATACGCAGTATTTT,CASSSTGGVWDTQYF
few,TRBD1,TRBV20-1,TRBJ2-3,TGCAGTGCTAGCGGGACAGGGAGGGCAGATACGCAGTATTTT,CSASGTGRADTQYF
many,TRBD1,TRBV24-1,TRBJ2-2,TGTGCCACCAGCCCGGGACAGGGGTACACCGGGGAGCTGTTTTTT,CATSPGQGYTGELFF
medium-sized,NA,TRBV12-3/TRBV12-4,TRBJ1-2,TGTGCCAGCTCCGCGGTAGAGCGTCGGGATGGCTACACCTTC,CASSAVERRDGYTF
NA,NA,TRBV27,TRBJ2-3,TGTGCCAGCAGTAGGAGGACCGAGGGATACGAGCAGTATTTT,CASSRRTEGYEQYF
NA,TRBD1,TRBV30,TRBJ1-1,TGTGCCTGGCGTTGGCAGGGGGACACTGAAGCTTTCTTT,CAWRWQGDTEAFF
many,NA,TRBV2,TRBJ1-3,TGTGCCAGCAGTGGAGCGAGCTCTGGAAACACCATATATTTT,CASSGASSGNTIYF
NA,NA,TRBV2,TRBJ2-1,TGTGCCAGCAGTGATTCTGGGTTAGCCTACAATGAGCAGTTCTTC,CASSDSGLAYNEQFF
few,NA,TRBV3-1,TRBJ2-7,TGTGCCAGCAGCCAAGACGGAAGACAAAAGGTCGCCTACGAGCAGTACTTC,CASSQDGRQKVAYEQYF
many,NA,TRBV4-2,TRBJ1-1,TGTGCCAGCAGCCAAGAGATGGTGGGGATGAACACTGAAGCTTTCTTT,CASSQEMVGMNTEAFF
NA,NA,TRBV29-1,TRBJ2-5,TGCAGCGTAACAGGGAGCGAGACCCAGTACTTC,CSVTGSETQYF
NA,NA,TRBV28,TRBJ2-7,TGTGCCAGCAGTGAAGGCAGGGACTACGAGCAGTACTTC,CASSEGRDYEQYF
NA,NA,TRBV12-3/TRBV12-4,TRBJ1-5,TGTGCCAGTCTCGTGGGGGGTGTCGGTCAGCCCCAGCATTTT,CASLVGGVGQPQHF
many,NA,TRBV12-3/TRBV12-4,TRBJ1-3,TGTGCCAGCAGTTTTACAACAGGGCACTCTGGAAACACCATATATTTT,CASSFTTGHSGNTIYF
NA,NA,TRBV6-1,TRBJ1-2,TGTGCCAGCAGTGAACCGGTGAAGGGGATGGGCTACACCTTC,CASSEPVKGMGYTF
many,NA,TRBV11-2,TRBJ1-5,TGTGCCAGCAGCTTAATGGCAGGACCCAATCAGCCCCAGCATTTT,CASSLMAGPNQPQHF
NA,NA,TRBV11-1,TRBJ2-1,TGTGCCAGCAGCTTCGGGTTTGAGGTGGATGAGCAGTTCTTC,CASSFGFEVDEQFF
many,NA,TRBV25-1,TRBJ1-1,TGTGCCAGCAGTGAATATACAGACACTGAAGCTTTCTTT,CASSEYTDTEAFF
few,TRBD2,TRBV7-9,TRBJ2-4,TGTGCCAGCAGCTCTAGCGGGAGGACACCCAAAAACATTCAGTACTTC,CASSSSGRTPKNIQYF
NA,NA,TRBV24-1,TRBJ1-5,TGTGCCCCCTTGGGGGCGCGTAATCAGCCCCAGCATTTT,CAPLGARNQPQHF
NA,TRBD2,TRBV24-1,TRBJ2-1,TGTGCCACCAGTGATTTCCCTAGCGGGCGAGAGCAGTTCTTC,CATSDFPSGREQFF
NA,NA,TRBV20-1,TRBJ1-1,TGCAGTGCCGGAGGGGGTTACAACACTGAAGCTTTCTTT,CSAGGGYNTEAFF
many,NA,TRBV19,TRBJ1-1,TGTGCCAGTAGTAGGATTCATATGAACACTGAAGCTTTCTTT,CASSRIHMNTEAFF
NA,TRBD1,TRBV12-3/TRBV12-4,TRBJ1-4,TGTGCCAGCAGCCCGGGGACAGGGGGTTTGGGAAAACTGTTTTTT,CASSPGTGGLGKLFF
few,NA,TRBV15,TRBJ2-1,TGTGCCACCAGCAGAGGACCGGACTGGTCCTACAATGAGCAGTTCTTC,CATSRGPDWSYNEQFF
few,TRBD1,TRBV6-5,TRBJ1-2,TGTGCCAGCAGTCTCACCGGGACAGGGGGCTATGGCTACACCTTC,CASSLTGTGGYGYTF
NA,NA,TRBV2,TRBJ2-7,TGTGCCACCCGGGTACCCTACGAGCAGTACTTC,CATRVPYEQYF
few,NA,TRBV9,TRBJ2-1,TGTGCCAGCAGCGTAGCTCGGAAGCCCAGCTCCTACAATGAGCAGTTCTTC,CASSVARKPSSYNEQFF
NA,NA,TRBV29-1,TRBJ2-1,TGCAGCGGGAATCGGGTAAACTACAATGAGCAGTTCTTC,CSGNRVNYNEQFF
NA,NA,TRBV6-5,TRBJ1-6,TGTGCCAGCAGTCACAAACAGGGACCCTATAATTCACCCCTCCACTTT,CASSHKQGPYNSPLHF
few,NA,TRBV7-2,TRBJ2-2,TGTGCCAGCAGCTTGCTACGCCTATCGAACACCGGGGAGCTGTTTTTT,CASSLLRLSNTGELFF
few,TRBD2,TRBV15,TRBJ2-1,TGTGCCACCAGCAGAGATCGTCTAGCGGGTACCAATGAGCAGTTCTTC,CATSRDRLAGTNEQFF
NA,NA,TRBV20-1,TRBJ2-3,TGCAGTGCTCTCGTCGGGAGTTTAACAGATACGCAGTATTTT,CSALVGSLTDTQYF
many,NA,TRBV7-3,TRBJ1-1,TGTGCCAGCAGCTTAGGAGCAGCAAACAGTGAAGCTTTCTTT,CASSLGAANSEAFF
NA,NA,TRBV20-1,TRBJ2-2,TGCAGTGCTAGAGGACAGGTCCTGAACACCGGGGAGCTGTTTTTT,CSARGQVLNTGELFF
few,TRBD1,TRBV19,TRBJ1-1,TGTGCCAGTAGACCCCTGCAGGGGGTCAGGGACACTGAAGCTTTCTTT,CASRPLQGVRDTEAFF
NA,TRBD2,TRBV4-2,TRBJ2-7,TGTGCCAGCAGCCCCTCTGAGCGGGGCTCCTACGAGCAGTACTTC,CASSPSERGSYEQYF
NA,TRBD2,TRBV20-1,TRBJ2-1,TGCAGTGCTAGAGCCCGGGGGGTGCGCTACAATGAGCAGTTCTTC,CSARARGVRYNEQFF
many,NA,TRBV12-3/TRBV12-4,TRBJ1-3,TGTGCCAGCGCAGTTCTAAGCTCTGGAAACACCATATATTTT,CASAVLSSGNTIYF
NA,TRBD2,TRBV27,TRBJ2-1,TGTGCCACCGGACTAGCCTACTACAATGAGCAGTTCTTC,CATGLAYYNEQFF
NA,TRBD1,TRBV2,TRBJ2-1,TGTGCCAGCAGAGGGACAGTTTTCTACAATGAGCAGTTCTTC,CASRGTVFYNEQFF
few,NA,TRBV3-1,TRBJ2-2,TGTGCCAGCAGCGGAGGGGGCGGGAGGTTCACCGGGGAGCTGTTTTTT,CASSGGGGRFTGELFF
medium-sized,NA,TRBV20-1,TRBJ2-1,TGCAGTGCTCCACTAGGAGTCGATGAGCAGTTCTTC,CSAPLGVDEQFF
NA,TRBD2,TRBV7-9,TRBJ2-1,TGTGCCAGCAGCTCCGGACTAGCGGACTTCTCCTACAATGAGCAGTTCTTC,CASSSGLADFSYNEQFF
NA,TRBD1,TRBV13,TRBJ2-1,TGTGCCAGCGGCCGGGACAGCCACAATGAGCAGTTCTTC,CASGRDSHNEQFF
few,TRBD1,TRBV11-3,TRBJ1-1,TGTGCCAGCAGCCTTATACCTCGGGACAGGAGGCCTGAAGCTTTCTTT,CASSLIPRDRRPEAFF
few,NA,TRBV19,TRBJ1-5,TGTGCCAGTAGTCCCGGCCGTAGCAATCAGCCCCAGCATTTT,CASSPGRSNQPQHF
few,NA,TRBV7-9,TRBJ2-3,TGTGCCAGCGAGGGTACGCAGTATTTT,CASEGTQYF
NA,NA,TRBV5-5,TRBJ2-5,TGTGCCAGCAGCTTGACGGGACACTTCCAAGAGACCCAGTACTTC,CASSLTGHFQETQYF
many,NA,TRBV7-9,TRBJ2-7,TGTGCCAGCAGCTTAGTGGGATACGAGCAGTACTTC,CASSLVGYEQYF
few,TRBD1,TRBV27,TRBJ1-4,TGTGCCAGCAGTCCCCGCAGGGGGACTAATGAAAAACTGTTTTTT,CASSPRRGTNEKLFF
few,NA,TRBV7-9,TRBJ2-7,TGTGCCAGCAGCTTAGGAGCGGGTCGGTACGAGCAGTACTTC,CASSLGAGRYEQYF
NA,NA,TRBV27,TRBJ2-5,TGTGCCAGCAATCCACATTCGGGCAGGAGACAAGAGACCCAGTACTTC,CASNPHSGRRQETQYF
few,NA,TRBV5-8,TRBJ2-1,TGTGCCAGCAGCCCGGATAGCCTGTCCTACAATGAGCAGTTCTTC,CASSPDSLSYNEQFF